Detailed here is one T cell receptor beta chain. These data come from a study of T cells in Graves' hyperthyroidism and ophthalmopathy. V was cut by 7 bases and J by 0 bases, with 12 bases left in between. This CDR3 is 14 amino acids long. RNA transcripts yielded amplified TCR beta CDR3 regions. RT-PCR in the first round (using the HTBI primer set) targeted the TCR CDR3. Using its own MiXCR run on the multiplex PCR reads, TCRdb lists one record per CDR3 protein. The table has approximately 330,000 distinct CDR3 sequences, 15% to 20% seen once; the top ten hold less than 65%. Material: blood. The clonotype was recovered from a woman between 45 and 65 years old with Graves' hyperthyroidism. This chain links TRBV12-3 or TRBV12-4 with TRBJ1-1, with D unresolved. This chain's CDR3 is CASTLGSMNTEAFF. The CDR3 DNA reads as TGTGCCAGCACTCTGGGCAGTATGAACACTGAAGCTTTCTTT.